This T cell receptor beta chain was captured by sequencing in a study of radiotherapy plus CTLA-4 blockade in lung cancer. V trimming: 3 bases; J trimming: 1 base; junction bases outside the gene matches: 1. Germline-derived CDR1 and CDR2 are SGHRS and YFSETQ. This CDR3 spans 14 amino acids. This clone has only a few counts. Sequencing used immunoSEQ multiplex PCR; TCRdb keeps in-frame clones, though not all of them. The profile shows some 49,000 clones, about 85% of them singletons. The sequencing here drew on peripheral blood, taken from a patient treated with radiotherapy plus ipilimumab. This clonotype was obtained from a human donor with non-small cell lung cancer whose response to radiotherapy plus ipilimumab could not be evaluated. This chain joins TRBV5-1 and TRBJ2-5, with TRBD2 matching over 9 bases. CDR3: CASSSSGVQETQYF. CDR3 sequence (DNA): TGCGCCAGCAGCTCTAGCGGGGTCCAAGAGACCCAGTACTTC.